The rows below give T cell receptor beta chains drawn from one sample of a study of molecular identifiers for immune sequencing clone quantification. TCRdb redid the calling of the PCR reads with MiXCR, one entry per CDR3 protein. The sample includes under 650,000 distinct CDR3 sequences, less than 20% seen only once; the top ten take roughly 0.9%. The sequencing sample was made of naive CD8+ T cells from blood, with Jurkat cell RNA spiked in. The receptor set was obtained from a human donor in good health. Some libraries in this study had Jurkat cell RNA spiked in. Both conserved end residues are part of each CDR3. Each record gives: J gene, clone size, V gene, D gene, CDR3 DNA, CDR3 protein. The D gene is left open where the match is weak. Clone size, where shown, is once, few, many, or a class for clones that have expanded.

j_call: TRBJ2-3
clone_size: many
v_call: TRBV7-9
d_call: NA
cdr3_nt: TGTGCCAGCAGCTTATGGCGGGGCCCAGATACGCAGTATTTT
cdr3_aa: CASSLWRGPDTQYF

j_call: TRBJ2-2
clone_size: many
v_call: TRBV20-1
d_call: NA
cdr3_nt: TGCAGTGCTAGTCCAGGGGTCTGGGGGGACACCGGGGAGCTGTTTTTT
cdr3_aa: CSASPGVWGDTGELFF

j_call: TRBJ1-1
clone_size: many
v_call: TRBV5-1
d_call: NA
cdr3_nt: TGCGCCAGCAGCCCAGGGACCGGGATAAATGAAGCTTTCTTT
cdr3_aa: CASSPGTGINEAFF

j_call: TRBJ2-5
clone_size: many
v_call: TRBV6-5
d_call: TRBD1
cdr3_nt: TGTGCCAGCAGTGAACTGACAGGGGGCATTGGGGAGACCCAGTACTTC
cdr3_aa: CASSELTGGIGETQYF

j_call: TRBJ2-7
clone_size: NA
v_call: TRBV20-1
d_call: NA
cdr3_nt: TGCAGTGCTAACTCCGGGACAAAATGGCACAATGAGCAGTACTTC
cdr3_aa: CSANSGTKWHNEQYF

j_call: TRBJ2-3
clone_size: many
v_call: TRBV10-2
d_call: NA
cdr3_nt: TGCGCCAGCAGTGGGCAGACTAGGGCGACAGATACGCAGTATTTT
cdr3_aa: CASSGQTRATDTQYF

j_call: TRBJ2-6
clone_size: few
v_call: TRBV12-3/TRBV12-4
d_call: NA
cdr3_nt: TGTGCCAGCAGTTTAGCGGCCGTCCGCTCTGGGGCCAACGTCCTGACTTTC
cdr3_aa: CASSLAAVRSGANVLTF

j_call: TRBJ1-5
clone_size: many
v_call: TRBV7-2
d_call: TRBD1
cdr3_nt: TGTGCCAGCAGCTTAGATGTCGGGACAGTCAATCAGCCCCAGCATTTT
cdr3_aa: CASSLDVGTVNQPQHF

j_call: TRBJ2-4
clone_size: many
v_call: TRBV20-1
d_call: NA
cdr3_nt: TGCAGTGCCAAAGATCGGACAGAGATAGCCAAAAACATTCAGTACTTC
cdr3_aa: CSAKDRTEIAKNIQYF

j_call: TRBJ2-1
clone_size: NA
v_call: TRBV30
d_call: TRBD2
cdr3_nt: TGTGCCTGGAGCGGACTAGCGGGAGAACGGCAGTTCTTC
cdr3_aa: CAWSGLAGERQFF

j_call: TRBJ2-3
clone_size: once
v_call: TRBV28
d_call: TRBD2
cdr3_nt: TGTGCCAGCAGCCAGCGGGGCACCACAGATGCACAGTATTTT
cdr3_aa: CASSQRGTTDAQYF

j_call: TRBJ1-3
clone_size: many
v_call: TRBV27
d_call: NA
cdr3_nt: TGTGCCAGCAGCTTTAAGGGGCCAGGAAACACCATATATTTT
cdr3_aa: CASSFKGPGNTIYF

j_call: TRBJ2-1
clone_size: many
v_call: TRBV4-1
d_call: TRBD1
cdr3_nt: TGCGCCAGCAGCTCCGGGACAGGGACAGGGAATGAGCAGTTCTTC
cdr3_aa: CASSSGTGTGNEQFF

j_call: TRBJ2-7
clone_size: few
v_call: TRBV7-6
d_call: NA
cdr3_nt: TGTGCCAGCAGACCAGAACCGGGATTCGGCGAGCAGTACTTC
cdr3_aa: CASRPEPGFGEQYF

j_call: TRBJ1-1
clone_size: many
v_call: TRBV5-1
d_call: NA
cdr3_nt: TGCGCCAGCAGCTTGGCCGAGGGGCAGGGGCATCTTACTGAAGCTTTCTTT
cdr3_aa: CASSLAEGQGHLTEAFF

j_call: TRBJ2-7
clone_size: few
v_call: TRBV3-2
d_call: NA
cdr3_nt: TGTGCCATCCCTAGTCCCGCGGGGGCCTACTACGAGCAGTACTTC
cdr3_aa: CAIPSPAGAYYEQYF

j_call: TRBJ2-5
clone_size: many
v_call: TRBV21-1
d_call: NA
cdr3_nt: TGTGCCAGCAGCCTCCGGGACAAGCAAGAGACCCAGTACTTC
cdr3_aa: CASSLRDKQETQYF

j_call: TRBJ1-1
clone_size: many
v_call: TRBV9
d_call: TRBD1
cdr3_nt: TGTGCCAGCAGCGCCACCGGGACAGGGGGTCTCACTGAAGCTTTCTTT
cdr3_aa: CASSATGTGGLTEAFF

j_call: TRBJ2-3
clone_size: many
v_call: TRBV3-1
d_call: NA
cdr3_nt: TGTGCCAGCAGCCCCCGGGGAGCGGGCTGGGGCACAGATACGCAGTATTTT
cdr3_aa: CASSPRGAGWGTDTQYF

j_call: TRBJ2-7
clone_size: many
v_call: TRBV28
d_call: NA
cdr3_nt: TGTGCCAGCAGCCCTGGACGAGGGCTGGAGCAGTACTTC
cdr3_aa: CASSPGRGLEQYF

j_call: TRBJ2-4
clone_size: many
v_call: TRBV20-1
d_call: NA
cdr3_nt: TGCAGTGCTGCGCAGATCAGGGACCTGGAAAACATTCAGTACTTC
cdr3_aa: CSAAQIRDLENIQYF

j_call: TRBJ2-1
clone_size: NA
v_call: TRBV19
d_call: TRBD1
cdr3_nt: TGTGCCAGTATAGGGACAGGCCGCTACAGTGAGCAGTTCTTC
cdr3_aa: CASIGTGRYSEQFF

j_call: TRBJ1-5
clone_size: NA
v_call: TRBV19
d_call: NA
cdr3_nt: TGTGCCAGTAGTTTTACGGATTTGGGCAATCAGCCCCAGCATTTT
cdr3_aa: CASSFTDLGNQPQHF

j_call: TRBJ1-1
clone_size: many
v_call: TRBV7-9
d_call: TRBD1
cdr3_nt: TGTGCCAGCAGCCACGGACAGGGGGAAAACACTGAAGCTTTCTTT
cdr3_aa: CASSHGQGENTEAFF